A single sample gave rise to the 9 T cell receptor beta chains below, sequenced in a study of CD8 T cells in Susac syndrome. Staining of CD27 and CD45RA delineated the memory subsets employed in TEMRA sorting. A quantity of roughly 0.5 to 1 ug RNA underwent reverse transcription using random hexamers. TCRdb redid the calling of the immunoSEQ multiplex PCR reads with MiXCR, one entry per CDR3 protein. The top ten clones hold around 10% of a sample with about 2,000 distinct CDR3 sequences, 55% to 70% of them seen once. Sequencing was performed on CD8+ TEMRA cells from PBMCs. Described subset: FACS-sorted terminally differentiated effector memory CD8+ T cells re-expressing CD45RA (CD8+ TEMRA). These receptor sequences come from a human donor with Susac syndrome.

This clonotype was detected a few times. The chain recombines TRBV7-2 with TRBJ2-7, with D perhaps being TRBD1 or TRBD2 (6 bases each). Germline values: CDR1 SGHTA, CDR2 FQGNSA. This CDR3 region has 19 residues. V shed 1 base and J shed 2 bases, with 24 bases lying between them. CDR3: CASSLVVGTGGLQAYEQYF. For the CDR3, the DNA is TGTGCCAGCAGCTTAGTTGTGGGGACCGGGGGCCTCCAGGCCTACGAGCAGTACTTC.

This chain connects TRBV3-1 to TRBJ2-3; TRBD2 agrees at 7 bases. J lost 1 base, V lost 1 base, and 8 bases had no gene match. The germline CDR1 and CDR2 sequences are LGHDT and YNNKEL (reference sequence). CDR3 size: 17 residues. The CDR3, as DNA: TGTGCCAGCAGCCAAGTGGCGGGAGAAGAAGGCACAGATACGCAGTATTTT. As protein: CASSQVAGEEGTDTQYF.

The V call is TRBV20-1, the J call TRBJ2-3; 12 bases align to TRBD2. In germline, CDR1 is DFQATT, CDR2 SNEGSKA (reference sequence). This CDR3 region has 16 residues. With 3 bases clipped from V and 0 bases from J, the junction kept 4 bases outside the gene matches. This CDR3 is CSARGTSGPSTDTQYF. The CDR3 DNA is TGCAGTGCTAGGGGGACTAGCGGGCCCAGCACAGATACGCAGTATTTT.

The CDR3 loop reads CASSKSQSRANVLTF. The CDR3 DNA reads TGTGCCAGTAGTAAATCACAAAGTCGGGCCAACGTCCTGACTTTC. The chain has TRBV19 and TRBJ2-6, with D uncertain. CDR1 and CDR2 (germline): LNHDA, SQIVND (reference sequence). V dropped 4 bases and J dropped 5 bases, with 12 bases sitting between them. The CDR3 consists of 15 residues.

The V call is TRBV24-1, the J call TRBJ1-5, with TRBD1 identical over 7 bases. Germline CDR1 and CDR2: KGHDR and SFDVKD. CDR3 size: 14 residues. After removal of 7 bases from V and 7 bases from J, the junction contained 9 bases not matched to a gene. The CDR3 is CATSPGGVGQPQHF. CDR3 DNA sequence: TGTGCCACCAGCCCAGGGGGGGTGGGACAGCCCCAGCATTTT.

The chain carries TRBV5-1 and TRBJ2-4; the D call may be TRBD1 or TRBD2 (5 bases each). In germline, CDR1 is SGHRS, CDR2 YFSETQ. This CDR3 is 16 amino acids long. V shed 4 bases and J shed 0 bases, with 14 bases lying between them. DNA for the CDR3: TGCGCCAGCAGCATACTTCCGGGGCTAGCCAAAAACATTCAGTACTTC. Its translation: CASSILPGLAKNIQYF.

The V gene is TRBV7-9, the J gene TRBJ2-1, with D tentatively TRBD1 or TRBD2 (5 bases each). V was shortened by 5 bases and J by 5 bases, with 19 bases between the two germline ends. Looked up from germline, CDR1 is SEHNR and CDR2 is FQNEAQ (reference sequence). The CDR3 loop spans 16 amino acids. CDR3 loop: CASSLRGEGPDNEQFF. The CDR3 region has the DNA TGTGCCAGCAGCCTACGAGGTGAGGGGCCGGACAATGAGCAGTTCTTC.

This sequence joins TRBV5-6 and TRBJ2-1, with D hard to call. V gave up 1 base and J gave up 10 bases, with 12 bases separating them. Per the germline V gene, CDR1 is SGHDT and CDR2 is YYEEEE. The CDR3 covers 13 residues. CDR3 sequence: CASSLMSAAEQFF. The CDR3 nucleotides are TGTGCCAGCAGCTTGATGAGCGCTGCCGAGCAGTTCTTC.

The chain joins TRBV7-2 to TRBJ2-7; 12 bases agree with TRBD1. Germline V gives CDR1 SGHTA, CDR2 FQGNSA. Trimming took 1 base from V and 2 from J; bases not matched to a gene: 12. CDR3 length: 19 amino acids. The CDR3 region has the DNA TGTGCCAGCAGCTTAGTTTTGGGGACAGGGGGCCTCCTCGCCTACGAGCAGTACTTC. It codes for CASSLVLGTGGLLAYEQYF.